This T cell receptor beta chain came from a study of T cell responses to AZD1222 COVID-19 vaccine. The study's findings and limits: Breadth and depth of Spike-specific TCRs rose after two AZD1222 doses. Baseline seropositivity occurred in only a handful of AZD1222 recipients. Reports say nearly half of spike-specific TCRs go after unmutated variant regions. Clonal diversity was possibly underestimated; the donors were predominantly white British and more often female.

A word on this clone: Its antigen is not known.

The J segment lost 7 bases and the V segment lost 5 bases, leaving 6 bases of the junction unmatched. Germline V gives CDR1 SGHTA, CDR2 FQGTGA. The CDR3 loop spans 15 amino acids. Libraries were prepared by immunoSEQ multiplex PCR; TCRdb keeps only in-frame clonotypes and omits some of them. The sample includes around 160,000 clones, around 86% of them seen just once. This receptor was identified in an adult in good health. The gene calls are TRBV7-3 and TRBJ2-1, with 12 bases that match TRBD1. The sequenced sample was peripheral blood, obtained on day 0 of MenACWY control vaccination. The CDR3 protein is CASSDGTGGLNEQFF. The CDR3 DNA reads TGTGCCAGCAGCGATGGGACAGGGGGCTTAAATGAGCAGTTCTTC.